This TCR beta chain was observed in a study of blood T cell repertoires in COVID-19. Across the whole study: PBMCs, B-cell-depleted T cells, or T cells provided the cDNA or gDNA that made up the material.

Per the authors' pipeline: Estimates of nucleated cell counts were drawn from the amplification of reference gene primers. This table comes from immunoSEQ multiplex PCR, and its TCRdb copy is limited to in-frame clones, with some not included. The DNA was the basis for D and trimming; V, J and clone size are from that table. Of under 200,000 clones listed, about 86% are singletons. Cohort assignment relied on participant-reported clinical history. The CDR3 has 14 residues. V lost 4 bases and J 3 bases, leaving 11 bases between the germline ends. Germline V lookup: CDR1 MRHNA, CDR2 SNTAGT. This clonotype originated in a woman in her forties or fifties in a cohort exposed to, infected with or recovered from COVID-19 (not recorded which). The J gene is TRBJ2-3, the V gene TRBV6-4; possibly TRBD2 for D (6 bases). The sequenced material came from PBMCs or T cells enriched from blood (not recorded which). The CDR3 reads CASSVGRETDTQYF. In nucleotides, the CDR3 is TGTGCCAGCAGTGTGGGGCGGGAAACAGATACGCAGTATTTT.